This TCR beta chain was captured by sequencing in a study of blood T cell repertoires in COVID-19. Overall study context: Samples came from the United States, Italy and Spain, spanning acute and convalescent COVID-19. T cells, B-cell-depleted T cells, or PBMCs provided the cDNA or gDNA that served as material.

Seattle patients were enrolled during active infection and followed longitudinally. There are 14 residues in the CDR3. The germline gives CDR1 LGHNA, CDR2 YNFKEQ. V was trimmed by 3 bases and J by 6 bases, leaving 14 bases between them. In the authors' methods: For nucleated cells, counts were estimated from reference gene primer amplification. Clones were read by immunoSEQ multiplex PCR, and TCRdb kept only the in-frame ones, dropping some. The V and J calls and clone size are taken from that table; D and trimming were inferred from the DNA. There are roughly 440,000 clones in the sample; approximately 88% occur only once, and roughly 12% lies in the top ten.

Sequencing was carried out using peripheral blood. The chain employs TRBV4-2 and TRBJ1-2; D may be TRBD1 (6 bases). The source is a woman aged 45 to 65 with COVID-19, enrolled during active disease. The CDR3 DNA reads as TGTGCCAGCAGCCATTATGGACAGTTCAATGGCTACACCTTC. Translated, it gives CASSHYGQFNGYTF.